One sample yielded the 5 T cell receptor beta chains listed below, sequenced in a study of OX40 agonist ivuxolimab in advanced cancers. Produced via immunoSEQ multiplex PCR; TCRdb's table is partial and in-frame only. Of about 37,000 clones detected, around 89% appear once; the ten largest clones hold over 0.55%. Sequenced material: CD4+ or CD8+ T cells sorted from blood, taken in a trial of the OX40 agonist ivuxolimab. These receptors came from an adult with an advanced solid tumor such as melanoma, head and neck, liver or kidney cancer.

The chain is built from TRBV5-1 and TRBJ1-3; 8 bases map to TRBD1. CDR3 length: 16 amino acids. The J segment lost 4 bases and the V segment lost 3 bases, leaving 9 bases of the junction unmatched. Germline V CDR1 and CDR2: SGHRS, YFSETQ. The CDR3 protein is CASSYESTGGGNTIYF. The CDR3, as DNA: TGCGCCAGCAGCTACGAATCAACAGGGGGAGGAAACACCATATATTTT.

This chain links TRBV18 with TRBJ2-1; D unresolved. The V gene lost 9 bases and the J gene lost 0 bases, with 12 bases spanning the gap. Germline loops: CDR1 KGHSH, CDR2 LQKENI. The CDR3 consists of 14 residues. In DNA, the CDR3 is TGTGCCAGTACGGCTCTAAGCTCCTACAATGAGCAGTTCTTC. This sequence encodes CASTALSSYNEQFF.

The rearrangement links TRBV7-2 to TRBJ1-3; D remains ambiguous. Germline-derived CDR1 and CDR2 are SGHTA and FQGNSA. Between the trimmed V and J ends, which lost 1 base and 3 bases, there was a span of 13 bases. There are 16 residues in the CDR3. In DNA, the CDR3 is TGTGCCAGCAGCTTAGAGTGGGGAAACTTTGGAAACACCATATATTTT. This encodes CASSLEWGNFGNTIYF. Full variable domain (rest looked up from reference TRBV7-2 and TRBJ1-3): GAGVSQSPSNKVTEKGKDVELRCDPISGHTALYWYRQSLGQGLEFLIYFQGNSAPDKSGLPSDRFSAERTGGSVSTLTIQRTQQEDSAVYLCASSLEWGNFGNTIYFGEGSWLTVV.

The rearrangement joins TRBV6-5 to TRBJ1-5, with a weak D call TRBD1 (5 bases). The CDR3 spans 15 residues. The V gene lost 4 bases and the J gene lost 3 bases, with 13 bases spanning the gap. Germline CDR1 MNHEY, CDR2 SVGAGI. DNA for the CDR3: TGTGCCAGCAGTTCCACGGGGGGTTTCAATCAGCCCCAGCATTTT. It specifies CASSSTGGFNQPQHF.

Here the CDR3 DNA reads TGTGCCAGCAGCTTGGCAGGTGGGGCGTCTAGCACAGATACGCAGTATTTT. Translation: CASSLAGGASSTDTQYF. The V gene is TRBV5-4, the J gene TRBJ2-3; the D gene is possibly TRBD1 (5 bases). V was cut by 0 bases and J by 0 bases, with 14 bases left in between. Germline assignment: CDR1 SGHNT and CDR2 YYREEE (reference sequence). The CDR3 contains 17 residues.